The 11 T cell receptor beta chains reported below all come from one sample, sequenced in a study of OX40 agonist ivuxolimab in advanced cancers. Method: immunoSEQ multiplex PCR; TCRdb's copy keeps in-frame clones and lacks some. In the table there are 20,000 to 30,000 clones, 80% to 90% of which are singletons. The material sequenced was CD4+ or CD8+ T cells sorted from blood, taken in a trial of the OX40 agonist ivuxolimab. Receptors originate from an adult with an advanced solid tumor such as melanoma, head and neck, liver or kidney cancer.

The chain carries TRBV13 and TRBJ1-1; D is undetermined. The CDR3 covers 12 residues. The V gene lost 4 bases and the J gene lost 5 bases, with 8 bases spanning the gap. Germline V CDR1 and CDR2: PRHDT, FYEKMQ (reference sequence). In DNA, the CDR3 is TGTGCCAGCAGCTCTCAGAGGACTGAAGCTTTCTTT. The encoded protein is CASSSQRTEAFF.

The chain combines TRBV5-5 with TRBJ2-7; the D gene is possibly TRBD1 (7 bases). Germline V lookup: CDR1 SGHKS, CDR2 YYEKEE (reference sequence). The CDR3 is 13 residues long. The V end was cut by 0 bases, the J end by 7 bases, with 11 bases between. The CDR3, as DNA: TGTGCCAGCAGCTTGGTGCCAGGGGGGGAGCAGTACTTC. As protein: CASSLVPGGEQYF.

The CDR3 sequence is CASSPGQGFNEQYF. CDR3 nucleotides: TGTGCCAGCAGTCCCGGACAGGGGTTCAACGAGCAGTACTTC. The chain employs TRBV28 and TRBJ2-7, with 9 positions matching TRBD1. This CDR3 contains 14 residues. V lost 5 bases, J lost 5 bases, and 7 bases stayed unmatched. Germline V gene data show CDR1 as MDHEN and CDR2 as SYDVKM.

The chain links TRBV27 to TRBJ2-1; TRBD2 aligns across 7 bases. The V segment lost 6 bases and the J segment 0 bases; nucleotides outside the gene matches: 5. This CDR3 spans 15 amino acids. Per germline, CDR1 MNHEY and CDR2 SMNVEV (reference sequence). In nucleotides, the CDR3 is TGTGCCAGCAGGGGACTACTAAGCTCCTACAATGAGCAGTTCTTC. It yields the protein CASRGLLSSYNEQFF.

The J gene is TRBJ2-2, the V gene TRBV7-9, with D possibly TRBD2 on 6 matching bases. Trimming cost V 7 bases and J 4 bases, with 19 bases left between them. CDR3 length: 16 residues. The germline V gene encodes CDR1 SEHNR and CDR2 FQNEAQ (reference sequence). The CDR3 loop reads CASTQLGTHPTGELFF. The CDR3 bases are TGTGCCAGCACCCAGCTCGGGACTCATCCCACCGGGGAGCTGTTTTTT. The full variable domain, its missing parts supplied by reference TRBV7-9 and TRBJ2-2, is DTGVSQNPRHKITKRGQNVTFRCDPISEHNRLYWYRQTLGQGPEFLTYFQNEAQLEKSRLLSDRFSAERPKGSFSTLEIQRTEQGDSAMYLCASTQLGTHPTGELFFGEGSRLTVL.

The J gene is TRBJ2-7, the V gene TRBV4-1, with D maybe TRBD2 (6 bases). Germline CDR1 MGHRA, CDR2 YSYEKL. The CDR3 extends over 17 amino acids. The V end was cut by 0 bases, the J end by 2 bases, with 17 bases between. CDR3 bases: TGCGCCAGCAGCCAAGAAGGAGGGGTAATAGTAACCTACGAGCAGTACTTC. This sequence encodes CASSQEGGVIVTYEQYF.

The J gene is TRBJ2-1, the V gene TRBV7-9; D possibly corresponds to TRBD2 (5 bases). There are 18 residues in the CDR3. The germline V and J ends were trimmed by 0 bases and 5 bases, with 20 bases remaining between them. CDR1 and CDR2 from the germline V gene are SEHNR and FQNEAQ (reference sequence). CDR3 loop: CASSLAVGPVGENNEQFF. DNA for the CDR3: TGTGCCAGCAGCTTAGCTGTTGGTCCGGTCGGGGAAAACAATGAGCAGTTCTTC.

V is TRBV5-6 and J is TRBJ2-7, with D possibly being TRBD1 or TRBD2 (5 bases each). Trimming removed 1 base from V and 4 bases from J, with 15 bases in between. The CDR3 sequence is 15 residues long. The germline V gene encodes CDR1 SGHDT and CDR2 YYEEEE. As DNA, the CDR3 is TGTGCCAGCAGCTTGATTTGGGACCGCCGGTACGAGCAGTACTTC. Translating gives CASSLIWDRRYEQYF.

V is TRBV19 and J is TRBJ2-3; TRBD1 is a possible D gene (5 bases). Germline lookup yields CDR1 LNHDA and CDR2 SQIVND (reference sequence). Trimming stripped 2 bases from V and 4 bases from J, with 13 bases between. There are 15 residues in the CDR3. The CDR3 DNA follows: TGTGCCAGTAGTATACTGCGGCAGGGCGCAGATACGCAGTATTTT. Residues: CASSILRQGADTQYF.

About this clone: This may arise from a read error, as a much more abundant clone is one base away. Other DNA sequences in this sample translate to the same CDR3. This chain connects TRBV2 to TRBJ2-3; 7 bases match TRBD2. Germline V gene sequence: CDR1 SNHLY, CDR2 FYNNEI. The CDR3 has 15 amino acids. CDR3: CASSEAAGATDTQYF. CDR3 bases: TGTGCCAGCAGTGAAGCGGCGGGAGCCACAGATACACAGTATTTT.

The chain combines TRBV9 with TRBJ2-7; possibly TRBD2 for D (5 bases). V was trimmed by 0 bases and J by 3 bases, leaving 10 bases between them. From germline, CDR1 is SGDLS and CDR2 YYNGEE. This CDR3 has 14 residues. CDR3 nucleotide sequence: TGTGCCAGCAGCGTAGAACTAGGGAACTACGAGCAGTACTTC. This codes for CASSVELGNYEQYF.